Presented here are 28 T cell receptor beta chains from one specimen sequenced in a study of CD4 T cells in relation to SARS-CoV-2 and coronaviruses. Clones were sequenced by immunoSEQ multiplex PCR, and TCRdb holds only the in-frame ones, with some missing. The repertoire holds tens of thousands of clones, with 88% as singletons. Sequenced input: memory CD4+ T cells from PBMCs. The receptors stem from an adult with COVID-19.

V and J are TRBV10-1 and TRBJ2-1, with 12 bases lining up with TRBD2. Trimming cost V 8 bases and J 4 bases; bases outside gene matches: 9. The CDR3 length is 16 residues. CDR1 and CDR2 from the germline V gene are WNHNN and SYGVQD (reference sequence). This CDR3 is CASGTGTSGSYNEQFF. CDR3 sequence (DNA): TGCGCCAGCGGAACCGGGACTAGCGGGTCTTACAATGAGCAGTTCTTC.

V is TRBV18 and J is TRBJ1-2; no firm D call. This CDR3 contains 13 residues. Trimming removed 3 bases at V and 4 bases at J, with 9 bases between. CDR1 KGHSH and CDR2 LQKENI come from the germline V gene. The CDR3 protein is CASSPNGIYGYTF. For the CDR3, the DNA is TGTGCCAGCTCACCTAACGGGATCTATGGCTACACCTTC.

V usage is TRBV6-2 or TRBV6-3 and J usage is TRBJ1-1; the D gene is possibly TRBD1 (6 bases). V lost 7 bases and J 1 base, leaving 10 bases between the germline ends. This CDR3 comprises 13 residues. Germline CDR1 MNHEY, CDR2 SVGEGT. The CDR3 region is CASTPGANTEAFF. The CDR3 region has the DNA TGTGCCAGCACCCCGGGGGCGAACACTGAAGCTTTCTTT.

The chain links TRBV6-5 to TRBJ2-5; D is possibly TRBD2 (6 bases). Germline CDR1 reads MNHEY; CDR2 reads SVGAGI. CDR3 size: 13 residues. V lost 7 bases and J lost 0, with 9 bases in between. In DNA, the CDR3 is TGTGCCAGCAAGCCGGGAGACCAAGAGACCCAGTACTTC. It translates to CASKPGDQETQYF.

The CDR3 sequence is CASSLGVRGGPTDTQYF. In DNA, the CDR3 is TGCGCCAGCAGCTTGGGAGTCCGCGGGGGGCCCACAGATACGCAGTATTTT. The gene calls are TRBV5-1 and TRBJ2-3; TRBD2 matches at 8 bases. The junction had 8 bases not matched to a gene; V was cut back by 0 bases and J by 2 bases. The CDR3 is 17 amino acids. Germline V gene sequence: CDR1 SGHRS, CDR2 YFSETQ.

The chain links TRBV28 to TRBJ2-7; TRBD2 agrees at 12 bases. Looked up from germline, CDR1 is MDHEN and CDR2 is SYDVKM. There are 15 residues in the CDR3. J gave up 5 bases and V 4 bases, and 6 bases lay outside the gene matches. CDR3 in amino acids: CASSSTSGGPNEQYF. The CDR3 DNA reads as TGTGCCAGCAGTTCTACTAGCGGGGGGCCGAACGAGCAGTACTTC.

The chain uses TRBV6-6 and TRBJ2-7, with a possible D match to TRBD1 (5 bases). The germline V gene encodes CDR1 MNHNY and CDR2 SVGAGI (reference sequence). V gave up 5 bases and J gave up 2 bases, with 19 bases separating them. The CDR3 is 16 amino acids. DNA for the CDR3: TGTGCCAGCAGTAGCCCGACCGGACACCACACCTACGAGCAGTACTTC. Translated, it gives CASSSPTGHHTYEQYF.

Only one count was recorded for this clone. The chain employs TRBV30 and TRBJ1-5; D remains ambiguous. Germline CDR1 GTSNPN, CDR2 SVGIG (reference sequence). V lost 5 bases and J 4 bases, leaving 18 bases between the germline ends. The CDR3 totals 15 residues. Written as DNA, the CDR3 is TGTGCCTGGGAGGGAGGTAGTGGGAATAATCAGCCCCAGCATTTT. Residues: CAWEGGSGNNQPQHF. The full variable domain, with the rest looked up from reference TRBV30 and TRBJ1-5, is SQTIHQWPATLVQPVGSPLSLECTVEGTSNPNLYWYRQAAGRGLQLLFYSVGIGQISSEVPQNLSASRPQDRQFILSSKKLLLSDSGFYLCAWEGGSGNNQPQHFGDGTRLSIL.

The CDR3 nucleotides read TGTGCCACCCCGGTTATGTCCTTTGGCACAGATACGCAGTATTTT. Amino acids: CATPVMSFGTDTQYF. This chain links TRBV24-1 with TRBJ2-3; D remains unclear. Germline CDR1 KGHDR, CDR2 SFDVKD. Trimming took off 9 bases at V and 1 base at J, with 16 bases between the two ends. This CDR3 region has 15 residues.

The V and J genes are TRBV9 and TRBJ2-2, with 14 bases fitting TRBD2. V trimming: 5 bases; J trimming: 7 bases; junction bases outside the gene matches: 7. CDR1 SGDLS and CDR2 YYNGEE come from the germline V gene. The CDR3 is made up of 16 amino acids. Written as DNA, the CDR3 is TGTGCCAGCAGTTTCGGGGGACTAGCGGGGGACGGGGAGCTGTTTTTT. This gives the protein CASSFGGLAGDGELFF.

The rearrangement uses TRBV5-1 and TRBJ1-2; 9 bases fit TRBD1. This CDR3 spans 14 amino acids. V dropped 0 bases and J dropped 8; count of bases not matched to a gene: 5. Germline V CDR1 and CDR2: SGHRS, YFSETQ. For the CDR3, the DNA is TGCGCCAGCAGCTTGGACCGGACAGGGGCCGGCTACACCTTC. Protein sequence: CASSLDRTGAGYTF. The variable domain in full, with the rest retrieved from reference TRBV5-1 and TRBJ1-2, is KAGVTQTPRYLIKTRGQQVTLSCSPISGHRSVSWYQQTPGQGLQFLFEYFSETQRNKGNFPGRFSGRQFSNSRSEMNVSTLELGDSALYLCASSLDRTGAGYTFGSGTRLTVV.

This chain uses TRBV7-2 with TRBJ1-5; possibly TRBD1 for D (5 bases). The germline V gene encodes CDR1 SGHTA and CDR2 FQGNSA. The CDR3 sequence is 15 residues long. V was pared by 6 bases and J by 6 bases, with 18 bases between. The DNA for the CDR3 is TGTGCCAGCAGTCAAACCGGGACGGACGGTCAGCCCCAGCATTTT. Its translation: CASSQTGTDGQPQHF.

The rearrangement links TRBV3-1 (or the pseudogene TRBV3-2) to TRBJ2-5; 11 bases match TRBD2. CDR1 and CDR2 (germline): LGHDT, YNNKEL (reference sequence). CDR3 length equals 16 residues. Trimming at V came to 7 bases and at J to 5 bases, leaving 12 bases not matched to a gene. The CDR3 protein is CASIRGLAGTYETQYF. CDR3 bases: TGTGCCAGCATCCGAGGACTAGCGGGTACCTATGAGACCCAGTACTTC.

The rearrangement joins TRBV5-1 to TRBJ2-5; TRBD2 matches 15 bases. After removal of 4 bases from V and 3 bases from J, the junction contained 7 bases not matched to a gene. This CDR3 is 17 amino acids long. Germline loops: CDR1 SGHRS, CDR2 YFSETQ. For the CDR3, the DNA is TGCGCCAGCAGCCGCGGGACTAGCGGGGGGTTGGAAGAGACCCAGTACTTC. Amino acids: CASSRGTSGGLEETQYF.

This clone turned up a few times. CDR3 region: CASSILGGAEGQPQHF. CDR3 sequence (DNA): TGTGCCAGCAGTATCTTGGGAGGGGCCGAGGGTCAGCCCCAGCATTTT. V usage is TRBV27 and J usage is TRBJ1-5; D is possibly TRBD1 (5 bases). This CDR3 contains 16 residues. Germline CDR1 MNHEY, CDR2 SMNVEV (reference sequence). Trimming stripped 5 bases from V and 6 bases from J, with 20 bases between.

This chain uses TRBV25-1 with TRBJ1-4, with a possible D match to TRBD1 (5 bases). Germline CDR1 and CDR2: MGHDK and SYGVNS. The germline V and J ends were trimmed by 3 bases and 0 bases, with 11 bases remaining between them. The CDR3 spans 16 residues. CDR3 amino acids: CASSDAGVATNEKLFF. As DNA, the CDR3 is TGTGCCAGCAGTGATGCGGGGGTTGCAACTAATGAAAAACTGTTTTTT.

The chain employs TRBV7-3 and TRBJ2-3; D is uncertain. Per germline, CDR1 SGHTA and CDR2 FQGTGA. Between the trimmed V and J ends, which lost 5 bases and 1 base, there was a span of 10 bases. This CDR3 spans 14 amino acids. CDR3 protein: CASSKSTRTDTQYF. The CDR3 nucleotides are TGTGCCAGCAGCAAAAGTACTCGCACAGATACGCAGTATTTT.

The chain combines TRBV5-4 with TRBJ2-1; 8 positions agree with TRBD2. Germline values: CDR1 SGHNT, CDR2 YYREEE (reference sequence). V lost 4 bases to trimming and J lost 4 bases; unmatched junction nucleotides: 7. This CDR3 contains 15 residues. The CDR3 DNA follows: TGTGCCAGCAGCCGACCGACTAGCGCTTACAATGAGCAGTTCTTC. This sequence encodes CASSRPTSAYNEQFF.

CDR3: CASSAEYGYTF. The DNA of the CDR3 is TGTGCCAGCAGTGCAGAATATGGCTACACCTTC. The chain carries TRBV2 and TRBJ1-2; no reliable D call. The CDR3 is 11 residues long. Per germline, CDR1 SNHLY and CDR2 FYNNEI. The V and J ends lost 4 bases and 5 bases respectively, with 5 bases between them.

The chain employs TRBV1 and TRBJ2-2; no check of the table's D call, TRBD1, against the DNA was made. TRBV1 is a pseudogene. This CDR3 contains 18 residues. CDR3 loop: CTSSPGLHGTPNTGELFF. In DNA form, the CDR3 reads TGCACCAGCAGCCCAGGATTGCACGGGACACCGAACACCGGGGAGCTGTTTTTT.

The gene calls are TRBV6-2 or TRBV6-3 and TRBJ2-7; TRBD2 matches at 10 bases. Per germline, CDR1 MNHEY and CDR2 SVGEGT. The CDR3 sequence is 15 residues long. Germline trimming cut 2 bases from V and 3 bases from J; bases unmatched to any gene: 4. CDR3 DNA sequence: TGTGCCAGCAGTTACCCTCTAGCGGGGGACTACGAGCAGTACTTC. Encoded protein: CASSYPLAGDYEQYF.

In its sample, this clone was seen once. The chain employs TRBV9 and TRBJ2-5; no reliable D call. V gave up 2 bases and J gave up 0 bases, with 11 bases separating them. The germline V gene has CDR1 SGDLS and CDR2 YYNGEE. The CDR3 runs to 15 residues. The CDR3 sequence is CASSVYGTYQETQYF. The CDR3 DNA follows: TGTGCCAGCAGCGTTTACGGAACATACCAAGAGACCCAGTACTTC.

The rearrangement joins TRBV3-1 (or the pseudogene TRBV3-2) to TRBJ1-6, with TRBD1 matching 7 bases. Germline-derived CDR1 and CDR2 are LGHDT and YNNKEL (reference sequence). The ends lost 4 bases at V and 5 bases at J; junction bases unmatched: 2. CDR3 size: 14 residues. Here the CDR3 DNA reads TGTGCCAGCAGCCCCACAGGGGATAATTCACCCCTCCACTTT. It yields the protein CASSPTGDNSPLHF.

The rearrangement joins TRBV2 to TRBJ2-7, with 10 bases that match TRBD2. The length of the CDR3 is 16 residues. Germline V gene lookup returns CDR1 SNHLY and CDR2 FYNNEI. Losses at the gene ends were 5 bases for V and 2 bases for J; bases not matched to a gene: 9. The CDR3 sequence: CASSPFSGGLPYEQYF. DNA for the CDR3: TGTGCCAGCAGTCCTTTTAGCGGGGGGCTCCCCTACGAGCAGTACTTC. Drawing the rest from reference TRBV2 and TRBJ2-7, the complete variable domain is EPEVTQTPSHQVTQMGQEVILRCVPISNHLYFYWYRQILGQKVEFLVSFYNNEISEKSEIFDDQFSVERPDGSNFTLKIRSTKLEDSAMYFCASSPFSGGLPYEQYFGPGTRLTVT.

V and J are TRBV6-2 or TRBV6-3 and TRBJ1-4; no definite D call. In germline, CDR1 is MNHEY, CDR2 SVGEGT. This CDR3 has 12 amino acids. Trimming took 2 bases from V and 8 from J, leaving 6 bases between them. CDR3 sequence reads: CASSYVGEKLFF. The CDR3 nucleotides read TGTGCCAGCAGTTACGTCGGAGAAAAACTGTTTTTT.

J is TRBJ1-1 and V is TRBV9; D not resolved. The ends were cut back, 6 bases at V and 4 bases at J, with 19 bases in the middle. This CDR3 has 15 amino acids. CDR1 is SGDLS, CDR2 YYNGEE, per germline. CDR3 DNA: TGTGCCAGCACCCTACCGCTAGGTTTAGGCACTGAAGCTTTCTTT. Amino acids: CASTLPLGLGTEAFF.

The gene calls are TRBV4-1 and TRBJ2-6; 9 bases line up with TRBD2. Unmatched junction bases numbered 7, after V lost 3 bases and J lost 1 base. There are 18 residues in the CDR3. CDR1 MGHRA and CDR2 YSYEKL come from the germline V gene. The CDR3 sequence: CASSQGGGAQSGANVLTF. CDR3 sequence (DNA): TGCGCCAGCAGCCAGGGCGGGGGGGCCCAGTCTGGGGCCAACGTCCTGACTTTC.

The V and J genes are TRBV19 and TRBJ1-4; D gene unclear. Germline-derived CDR1 and CDR2 are LNHDA and SQIVND (reference sequence). Trimming pared 3 bases from V and 8 bases from J, leaving 13 bases between. The CDR3 spans 14 residues. The CDR3 sequence: CASSMSGEGEKLFF. The CDR3 DNA reads TGTGCCAGTAGTATGAGCGGGGAAGGGGAAAAACTGTTTTTT.